What follows are 17 T cell receptor beta chains derived from one specimen sequenced in a study of T cells in Graves' hyperthyroidism and ophthalmopathy (dated by TCRdb to about 2019). The method behind the library was multiplex PCR. The listed sequencing device is Illumina HiSeq 2000. The TCR beta CDR3 regions were amplified from RNA transcripts. The first round of RT-PCR for the TCR CDR3 was performed with the HTBI primer set and the Qiagen OneStep RT-PCR kit. Clones were called with MiXCR by TCRdb after fastp trimmed the public reads at Q25, and only in-frame beta chains were retained. Every CDR3 protein is listed once, alongside the most common genes and DNA of its rows. The sample table holds 300,000 to 500,000 distinct CDR3 sequences, of which more than 12% were seen once. 28% of the sample belongs to the ten largest clones. Input material: blood. The receptors here all came from a middle-aged man with Graves' ophthalmopathy.

Only a few counts were recorded for this clonotype. The chain joins TRBV6-2 or TRBV6-3 to TRBJ2-7; tentatively, D is TRBD1 (6 bases). This CDR3 region has 14 residues. V lost 5 bases and J 1 base, leaving 12 bases between the germline ends. Germline CDR1 is MNHEY and CDR2 is SVGEGT. CDR3 in DNA: TGTGCCAGCAGTCCCAGGGGTTTGTCCTACGAGCAGTACTTC. It specifies CASSPRGLSYEQYF.

This clonotype was seen more than once but under ten times. This rearrangement joins TRBV5-1 to TRBJ2-5, with TRBD2 identical over 14 bases. The CDR3 loop spans 18 amino acids. After removal of 3 bases from V and 4 bases from J, the junction contained 11 bases not matched to a gene. CDR1 is SGHRS and CDR2 is YFSETQ in the germline V gene. The CDR3 DNA reads TGCGCCAGCAGCTGGACCGGGACTAGCGGGAGTGGGGCAGAGACCCAGTACTTC. It codes for CASSWTGTSGSGAETQYF.

This clonotype was seen ten or more times. CDR3 in DNA: TGTGCCACCAGTGATGAGCGGACTATTTACAATGAGCAGTTCTTC. It translates to CATSDERTIYNEQFF. The chain links TRBV24-1 to TRBJ2-1, with TRBD2 as a possible D gene (6 bases). In germline, CDR1 is KGHDR, CDR2 SFDVKD. The germline V and J ends were trimmed by 3 bases and 4 bases, with 12 bases remaining between them. This CDR3 comprises 15 residues.

This clonotype was recorded many times. The V and J genes are TRBV7-2 and TRBJ2-3; D may be TRBD2 (6 bases). Germline V gene data show CDR1 as SGHTA and CDR2 as FQGNSA. CDR3 length: 15 residues. V was shortened by 1 base and J by 2 bases, with 10 bases between the two germline ends. CDR3 amino acids: CASSLGLVPTDTQYF. In DNA, the CDR3 is TGTGCCAGCAGCTTAGGACTAGTCCCCACAGATACGCAGTATTTT.

This clonotype was seen only a few times. V usage is TRBV18 and J usage is TRBJ2-2; 12 positions match TRBD2. V lost 3 bases, J lost 1 base, and 0 bases stayed unmatched. The CDR3 contains 16 residues. The V gene's germline CDR1 is KGHSH and CDR2 LQKENI. The CDR3 loop reads CASSPTSGRNTGELFF. The CDR3 coding sequence is TGTGCCAGCTCACCGACTAGCGGGAGGAACACCGGGGAGCTGTTTTTT.

This clonotype was seen at least ten times. The chain couples TRBV11-2 to TRBJ2-7; 7 nucleotides agree with TRBD2. CDR1 SGHAT and CDR2 FQNNGV come from the germline V gene. This CDR3 contains 16 residues. Losses at the gene ends were 4 bases for V and 4 bases for J; bases not matched to a gene: 13. CDR3 sequence reads: CASSSKLARDLYEQYF. In DNA, the CDR3 is TGTGCCAGCAGCTCCAAACTAGCGCGGGATTTGTACGAGCAGTACTTC.

This clonotype appeared many times. The J gene is TRBJ1-1, the V gene TRBV18; no definite D call. The CDR3 runs to 15 residues. Germline V lookup: CDR1 KGHSH, CDR2 LQKENI. V gave up 5 bases and J gave up 5 bases, with 18 bases separating them. This CDR3 reads CASSSEYGGRTEAFF. CDR3 in DNA: TGTGCCAGCTCATCAGAATACGGCGGGAGGACTGAAGCTTTCTTT.

The rearrangement joins TRBV19 to TRBJ1-1; D may be TRBD1 (5 bases). The germline V gene encodes CDR1 LNHDA and CDR2 SQIVND (reference sequence). V lost 4 bases and J lost 1, with 16 bases in between. The CDR3 has 16 amino acids. Written as DNA, the CDR3 is TGTGCCAGTAGTAAAGGGGCAAGCATTGGGAACACTGAAGCTTTCTTT. Protein sequence: CASSKGASIGNTEAFF.

The V call is TRBV10-3, the J call TRBJ2-3, with 13 bases identical to TRBD2. Germline CDR1 reads ENHRY; CDR2 reads SYGVKD. This CDR3 has 13 amino acids. With 10 bases clipped from V and 8 bases from J, the junction kept 6 bases outside the gene matches. This chain's CDR3 is CATRLAGGVTQYF. In nucleotides, the CDR3 is TGTGCCACTAGACTAGCGGGAGGTGTTACGCAGTATTTT.

This clonotype has ten or more counts. The CDR3 spells CSARDHGQGKFQYF. The CDR3 DNA sequence: TGCAGTGCTAGAGATCACGGACAGGGCAAGTTTCAGTACTTC. This sequence joins TRBV20-1 and TRBJ2-4; TRBD1 aligns across 8 bases. Trimming cost V 0 bases and J 11 bases; bases outside gene matches: 9. This CDR3 is 14 amino acids long. Germline V gene lookup returns CDR1 DFQATT and CDR2 SNEGSKA (reference sequence).

The CDR3 coding sequence is TGTGCCAGCAGCATGACTAGCGGAACCTACGAGCAGTTCTTC. As protein: CASSMTSGTYEQFF. This rearrangement joins TRBV5-6 to TRBJ2-7; 9 nucleotides match TRBD2. The DNA end lines up better with TRBJ2-1; the J call may be wrong. This CDR3 is 14 amino acids long. Germline CDR1 is SGHDT and CDR2 is YYEEEE.

This clonotype has a handful of counts. The chain couples TRBV6-1 to TRBJ1-2, with 7 bases that match TRBD1. With V trimmed by 2 bases and J by 1 base, 4 bases remained unmatched. CDR1 is MNHNS, CDR2 SASEGT, per germline. The CDR3 loop spans 15 amino acids. The DNA of the CDR3 is TGTGCCAGCAGTGAAAGGGGGGACAGTAACTATGGCTACACCTTC. Translation: CASSERGDSNYGYTF.

This clonotype was seen ten or more times. J is TRBJ1-2 and V is TRBV3-1, with D possibly TRBD1 on 5 matching bases. The germline gives CDR1 LGHDT, CDR2 YNNKEL (reference sequence). Trimming took 0 bases from V and 4 from J, leaving 9 bases between them. The CDR3 length is 14 residues. The DNA for the CDR3 is TGTGCCAGCAGCCAAGAGGGACGCTCCTATGGCTACACCTTC. Its translation: CASSQEGRSYGYTF.

This clonotype has at least ten counts. The V gene is TRBV2, the J gene TRBJ2-1, with D perhaps TRBD1 (6 bases). CDR3 length: 13 residues. Germline CDR1 and CDR2: SNHLY and FYNNEI. V was shortened by 6 bases and J by 4 bases, with 10 bases between the two germline ends. The CDR3 nucleotides read TGTGCCAGCAGGGCCAGGGGATACAATGAGCAGTTCTTC. Amino acids: CASRARGYNEQFF.

The chain couples TRBV12-3 or TRBV12-4 to TRBJ2-6, with TRBD1 matching 9 bases. V shed 6 bases and J 2 bases; nucleotides not matched to a gene: 8. This CDR3 spans 17 amino acids. The CDR3, as DNA: TGTGCCAGCAGCCCACAGGGGGCGGCGGCTGGGGCCAACGTCCTGACTTTC. It yields the protein CASSPQGAAAGANVLTF.

This clonotype was counted many times. This chain joins TRBV11-3 and TRBJ2-1, with 7 bases identical to TRBD2. There are 17 residues in the CDR3. J was trimmed by 5 bases and V by 2 bases; bases with no gene match: 12. CDR1 and CDR2 from the germline V gene are SGHNT and YENEEA. CDR3 nucleotides: TGTGCCAGCAGCTTATTCTTTCAGTCTAGCGGCGACAATGAGCAGTTCTTC. Translation: CASSLFFQSSGDNEQFF.

To note about this clonotype: A much larger clonotype is one base distant, so this may be a read error. This chain links TRBV7-9 with TRBJ2-1; D gene ambiguous. The CDR3 sequence is 13 residues long. The ends were cut back, 1 base at V and 2 bases at J, with 3 bases in the middle. Germline lookup yields CDR1 SEHNR and CDR2 FQNEAQ (reference sequence). CDR3 residues: CASSLETYNEQFF. The DNA for the CDR3 is TGTGCCAGCAGCTTAGAAACCTACAATGAGCAGTTCTTC.